This is a list of T cell receptor beta chains from one sample in a study of response to subunit inactivated influenza vaccine. MiXCR was run by TCRdb on the RT-PCR reads, yielding one entry per CDR3 protein. The sample has hundreds of thousands of distinct CDR3 sequences; about 20% are singletons. Sequenced material: PBMCs from blood, taken roughly 20 months after vaccination. Receptors were obtained from a man in his fifties or sixties who received an inactivated influenza vaccine. Each CDR3 is given with its conserved first and last residue. A D gene is named only where the DNA matches it firmly. Expanded clones get a size class; other rows say once, few or many, or leave the size out.

J gene	V gene	D gene	clone size	CDR3 protein	CDR3 DNA
TRBJ2-3	TRBV3-1	NA	NA	CASSLTDADTQYF	TGTGCCAGCAGCCTGACAGATGCCGATACGCAGTATTTT
TRBJ1-2	TRBV28	TRBD1	few	CASSSPPGQGFYGYTF	TGTGCCAGCAGTTCCCCCCCGGGACAGGGATTCTATGGCTACACCTTC
TRBJ2-1	TRBV12-3/TRBV12-4	NA	NA	CASSPRQAVVNEPQFF	TGTGCCAGCAGCCCCAGACAGGCGGTTGTTAATGAGCCGCAGTTCTTC
TRBJ2-1	TRBV9	TRBD1	once	CASSVGGQGAYNEQFF	TGTGCCAGCAGCGTAGGGGGACAGGGGGCGTACAATGAGCAGTTCTTC
TRBJ2-3	TRBV7-9	TRBD1	NA	CASSLGQGAHGTDTQYF	TGTGCCAGCAGCTTAGGACAGGGGGCGCATGGCACAGATACGCAGTATTTT
TRBJ1-1	TRBV3-1	NA	NA	CASSQDGGAFF	TGTGCCAGCAGCCAAGATGGCGGAGCTTTCTTT
TRBJ1-2	TRBV5-1	TRBD1	many	CASSKDRGQYGYTF	TGCGCCAGCAGCAAGGACAGGGGTCAATATGGCTACACCTTC
TRBJ2-3	TRBV6-5	NA	NA	CASSYGGGRDTQYF	TGTGCCAGCAGTTACGGAGGGGGAAGGGATACGCAGTATTTT
TRBJ2-3	TRBV7-2	TRBD2	NA	CASSRGDLSTDTQYF	TGTGCCAGCAGCCGGGGGGACCTAAGCACAGATACGCAGTATTTT
TRBJ1-2	TRBV5-1	TRBD1	few	CASRLGGPANYGYTF	TGCGCCAGCAGGCTAGGGGGCCCTGCCAACTATGGCTACACCTTC
TRBJ2-2	TRBV4-2	TRBD2	few	CASSLPTTSGPNTGELFF	TGTGCCAGCAGCCTACCGACTACTAGCGGGCCGAACACCGGGGAGCTGTTTTTT
TRBJ2-3	TRBV5-1	NA	NA	CASSPQPTSRGLDTQYF	TGCGCCAGCAGCCCTCAACCCACTAGCAGGGGACTAGATACGCAGTATTTT
TRBJ1-5	TRBV20-1	TRBD1	NA	CSATPQGNNQPQHF	TGCAGTGCTACTCCACAGGGGAATAACCAGCCCCAGCATTTT
TRBJ2-7	TRBV4-2	TRBD1	NA	CASSQETGIEQYF	TGTGCCAGCAGCCAAGAGACAGGGATCGAGCAGTACTTC
TRBJ2-1	TRBV19	NA	NA	CASGDKVAGTLYNEQFF	TGTGCCAGCGGGGACAAAGTAGCGGGTACCCTCTACAATGAGCAGTTCTTC
TRBJ1-6	TRBV27	NA	many	CASSPDSSYNSPLHF	TGTGCCAGCAGTCCGGATAGCTCCTATAATTCACCCCTCCACTTT
TRBJ1-5	TRBV7-2	NA	NA	CASSLEAGYQLQHF	TGTGCCAGCAGCTTAGAGGCCGGGTATCAGCTCCAGCATTTT
TRBJ1-6	TRBV5-1	NA	NA	CASSLYLRAPYNSPLHF	TGCGCCAGCAGCTTGTACCTCCGGGCCCCCTATAATTCACCCCTCCACTTT
TRBJ2-5	TRBV10-3	NA	few	CAIGGGGSRHPSETQYF	TGTGCCATCGGGGGAGGAGGGTCGCGTCACCCCTCGGAGACCCAGTACTTC
TRBJ2-3	TRBV4-1	TRBD2	NA	CASSPSALAGADTQYF	TGCGCCAGCAGCCCTAGCGCCCTAGCGGGAGCAGATACGCAGTATTTT
TRBJ1-5	TRBV2	TRBD1	NA	CASSGRGRGQPQHF	TGTGCCAGCAGCGGCAGGGGGCGGGGGCAGCCCCAGCATTTT
TRBJ1-1	TRBV10-3	TRBD1	few	CAIKQGDTEAFF	TGTGCCATCAAACAGGGGGACACTGAAGCTTTCTTT
TRBJ1-5	TRBV6-5	NA	few	CASSSRVLNQPQHF	TGTGCCAGCAGTTCCCGGGTTCTCAATCAGCCCCAGCATTTT
TRBJ2-1	TRBV6-5	TRBD2	NA	CASSSYPSGGANEQFF	TGTGCCAGCAGTTCTTATCCTAGCGGGGGGGCCAATGAGCAGTTCTTC
TRBJ2-7	TRBV7-2	TRBD1	few	CASTRGQISYEQYF	TGTGCCAGCACACGGGGACAGATCTCCTACGAGCAGTACTTC
TRBJ2-1	TRBV12-3/TRBV12-4	NA	few	CASSLSGTSNEQFF	TGTGCCAGCAGTTTGTCCGGGACAAGCAATGAGCAGTTCTTC
TRBJ1-1	TRBV25-1	NA	many	CASSEFKGNTEAFF	TGTGCCAGCAGTGAATTTAAGGGGAACACTGAAGCTTTCTTT